This TCR beta chain was documented in a study of metastatic and nonmetastatic thyroid tumors. About the study: Comparative analysis of repertoires was undertaken across blood and tumor or nodule tissue obtained from malignant and benign thyroid patients.

MiXCR reprocessed the PCR reads for TCRdb. The repertoire holds 89,000 or so clones, approximately 9% seen once, with 8.8% in the top ten. Thyroid surgery was preceded by no treatment in any patient. The CDR3 sequence is 12 residues long. The V and J ends lost 6 bases and 6 bases respectively, with 11 bases between them. The germline gives CDR1 SNHLY, CDR2 FYNNEI. This clone was recorded at least ten times. The rearrangement uses TRBV2 and TRBJ1-2; D may be TRBD1 (5 bases). Sequencing input: blood. The TCR originated in a female donor with papillary thyroid cancer or a benign thyroid nodule (not recorded which). Some clones in this sample may be carry-over from other donors' samples. In DNA form, the CDR3 reads TGTGCCAGCAGAGAGGGGCTTGATGGCTACACCTTC. Residues: CASREGLDGYTF.